The 29 T cell receptor beta chains below come from one sample, sequenced in a study of follicular helper T cells after annual influenza vaccination. Time point: 2014-2015 season, 7 days after vaccination. The data were produced by immunoSEQ multiplex PCR, yet TCRdb's version contains in-frame clones alone and is incomplete. This sample has some 3,900 clones, with about 81% found just once. The source material was CXCR5- memory CD4+ T cells sorted from blood, sampled 7 days after influenza vaccination. The receptor set was obtained from an adult who received the influenza vaccine.

This sequence joins TRBV18 and TRBJ1-4; possibly TRBD1 for D (5 bases). The CDR3 runs 13 residues. Per germline, CDR1 KGHSH and CDR2 LQKENI. V shed 3 bases and J shed 7 bases, with 9 bases lying between them. In nucleotides, the CDR3 is TGTGCCAGCTCACCGGACAACGGTGAAAAACTGTTTTTT. The encoded protein is CASSPDNGEKLFF.

This rearrangement joins TRBV28 to TRBJ1-4; TRBD1 matches at 7 bases. Germline values: CDR1 MDHEN, CDR2 SYDVKM. The length of the CDR3 is 14 residues. Trimming took 4 bases from V and 5 from J; bases not matched to a gene: 4. The CDR3 sequence: CASSSGTVNEKLFF. In nucleotides, the CDR3 is TGTGCCAGCAGTTCCGGGACAGTCAATGAAAAACTGTTTTTT.

V is TRBV19 and J is TRBJ2-3; the D gene is possibly TRBD2 (7 bases). The CDR3 covers 14 residues. V was pared by 8 bases and J by 2 bases, with 14 bases between. Per the germline V gene, CDR1 is LNHDA and CDR2 is SQIVND (reference sequence). The CDR3 nucleotides read TGTGCCAGTGAAGGGGGGGCGTTCACAGATACGCAGTATTTT. This sequence encodes CASEGGAFTDTQYF.

This clone has more than one count but fewer than ten. The chain is built from TRBV7-2 and TRBJ1-2; D is undetermined. Germline values: CDR1 SGHTA, CDR2 FQGNSA. The germline V and J ends were trimmed by 4 bases and 4 bases, with 10 bases remaining between them. The CDR3 runs 13 residues. For the CDR3, the DNA is TGTGCCAGCAGCTCGGACGGCCTCTATGGCTACACCTTC. This encodes CASSSDGLYGYTF.

The chain joins TRBV5-1 to TRBJ2-1, with D uncertain. The germline gives CDR1 SGHRS, CDR2 YFSETQ. V was cut by 4 bases and J by 0 bases, with 14 bases left in between. The CDR3 totals 16 residues. This chain's CDR3 is CASSPPLSSSYNEQFF. CDR3 in DNA: TGCGCCAGCAGCCCACCACTTTCCAGCTCCTACAATGAGCAGTTCTTC.

This clone was recorded once. The V and J genes are TRBV18 and TRBJ2-7, with 7 bases identical to TRBD1. The germline CDR1 and CDR2 sequences are KGHSH and LQKENI. V lost 5 bases to trimming and J lost 2 bases; unmatched junction nucleotides: 12. The CDR3 contains 16 residues. The CDR3 loop reads CASSSIPGTEAYEQYF. The DNA for the CDR3 is TGTGCCAGCTCATCCATTCCCGGGACAGAAGCCTACGAGCAGTACTTC.

CDR3 in DNA: TGTGCCAGCAGCTTCATGGGTTTGGGAGAGTCTGGGGCCAACGTCCTGACTTTC. Translating gives CASSFMGLGESGANVLTF. The chain combines TRBV5-8 with TRBJ2-6; possible D gene TRBD2, 5 bases. Germline V gene lookup returns CDR1 SGHTS and CDR2 YDEGEE. V was clipped by 2 bases and J by 1 base, with 16 bases between them. CDR3 length: 18 amino acids.

This clone was observed once. The gene calls are TRBV4-1 and TRBJ1-2; D is perhaps TRBD1 (5 bases). The germline V gene has CDR1 MGHRA and CDR2 YSYEKL. Trimming pared 1 base from V and 8 bases from J, leaving 11 bases between. The CDR3 consists of 13 residues. In DNA form, the CDR3 reads TGCGCCAGCAGCCAAGTCGGGGGACCCGGCTACACCTTC. Its translation: CASSQVGGPGYTF.

J is TRBJ2-1 and V is TRBV7-2; 8 bases map to TRBD2. V was pared by 5 bases and J by 8 bases, with 11 bases of the junction left unmatched. The germline V gene encodes CDR1 SGHTA and CDR2 FQGNSA. The CDR3 loop spans 15 amino acids. This CDR3 is CASSPGLGVGYEQFF. The DNA for the CDR3 is TGTGCCAGCAGCCCGGGACTAGGGGTAGGCTATGAGCAGTTCTTC.

Here the CDR3 reads CASSPNVLAGDEQYF. The CDR3 DNA reads as TGTGCCAGCAGCCCAAATGTACTAGCGGGGGACGAGCAGTACTTC. The chain uses TRBV27 and TRBJ2-7; 11 bases are shared with TRBD2. Germline values: CDR1 MNHEY, CDR2 SMNVEV (reference sequence). The CDR3 is 15 residues long. J lost 5 bases, V lost 6 bases, and 9 bases had no gene match.

This clone showed up just a few times. The rearrangement uses TRBV2 and TRBJ1-6, with 9 bases lining up with TRBD1. The V and J ends lost 7 bases and 13 bases, in that order; junction bases with no gene match: 5. CDR3 length: 12 residues. The germline CDR1 and CDR2 sequences are SNHLY and FYNNEI. CDR3 residues: CASTGTGYPLHF. The CDR3 DNA reads TGTGCCAGCACCGGGACAGGGTATCCCCTCCACTTT.

The V call is TRBV7-2, the J call TRBJ2-1; 7 positions agree with TRBD1. CDR3 size: 16 residues. CDR1 is SGHTA and CDR2 is FQGNSA in the germline V gene. V dropped 5 bases and J dropped 2; count of bases not matched to a gene: 9. The CDR3 DNA is TGTGCCAGCAGCGCCATACAGGGGCCGACCTACAATGAGCAGTTCTTC. Translation: CASSAIQGPTYNEQFF.

CDR3 sequence: CASSLDRGGRDGYTF. Here the CDR3 DNA reads TGTGCCAGCAGCTTAGATCGCGGGGGCAGGGATGGCTACACCTTC. The rearrangement links TRBV11-2 to TRBJ1-2; perhaps TRBD1 as D (6 bases). Per germline, CDR1 SGHAT and CDR2 FQNNGV. V was trimmed by 0 bases and J by 6 bases, leaving 14 bases between them. The CDR3 runs 15 residues.

The gene calls are TRBV6-1 and TRBJ2-3, with D perhaps matching TRBD1 or TRBD2 (5 bases each). V lost 4 bases, J lost 10 bases, and 21 bases lay in between. The CDR3 has 15 amino acids. Per germline, CDR1 MNHNS and CDR2 SASEGT. CDR3 region: CASSGRGPLVFAQYF. In nucleotides, the CDR3 is TGTGCCAGCAGTGGTAGGGGACCGCTGGTGTTTGCGCAGTATTTT.

The chain links TRBV12-5 to TRBJ2-3, with TRBD2 matching 13 bases. The CDR3 runs to 21 residues. CDR1 is LGHNT, CDR2 FRNRAP, per germline. V was clipped by 0 bases and J by 5 bases; unmatched bases: 17. CDR3 sequence (DNA): TGTGCTAGTGGTTTGGTAGTGGGTACTAGCGGGGGGGCCATTCTTGGAGATACGCAGTATTTT. This translates into CASGLVVGTSGGAILGDTQYF.

This clone was recorded once. The J gene is TRBJ2-5, the V gene TRBV2; 7 bases match TRBD2. The CDR3 has 15 residues. Trimming removed 4 bases from V and 0 bases from J; junction bases left unmatched: 5. The germline gives CDR1 SNHLY, CDR2 FYNNEI. The CDR3 is CASSVRGGNQETQYF. In nucleotides, the CDR3 is TGTGCCAGCAGTGTACGCGGGGGAAACCAAGAGACCCAGTACTTC.

This clone has only one observation. The chain joins TRBV7-2 to TRBJ2-3; 9 positions agree with TRBD2. V lost 5 bases and J lost 4; bases outside the gene matches: 10. CDR1 is SGHTA, CDR2 FQGNSA, per germline. This CDR3 comprises 16 residues. CDR3 amino acids: CASSRKAGGVPDTQYF. The CDR3 DNA reads as TGTGCCAGCAGCCGAAAAGCGGGGGGAGTCCCAGATACGCAGTATTTT. Full variable domain (rest looked up from reference TRBV7-2 and TRBJ2-3): GAGVSQSPSNKVTEKGKDVELRCDPISGHTALYWYRQSLGQGLEFLIYFQGNSAPDKSGLPSDRFSAERTGGSVSTLTIQRTQQEDSAVYLCASSRKAGGVPDTQYFGPGTRLTVL.

The chain links TRBV12-5 to TRBJ2-1, with no clear D. Trimming removed 1 base at V and 8 bases at J, with 15 bases between. This CDR3 contains 15 residues. The V gene's germline CDR1 is LGHNT and CDR2 FRNRAP. The CDR3 nucleotides read TGTGCTAGTGGTTTGGGCGAGCTGAAAGTGGATGAGCAGTTCTTC. Translated, it gives CASGLGELKVDEQFF.

Only one count was recorded for this clone. For the CDR3, the DNA is TGTGCCACCAGCACCAGACAGGGTAACACCGGGGAGCTGTTTTTT. This sequence encodes CATSTRQGNTGELFF. This chain links TRBV15 with TRBJ2-2, with TRBD1 matching 7 bases. Germline CDR1 reads LNHNV; CDR2 reads YYDKDF (reference sequence). Trimming took 4 bases from V and 2 from J; bases not matched to a gene: 4. The CDR3 length is 15 residues. Based on the CDR3 plus reference TRBV15 and TRBJ2-2, the full variable domain is DAMVIQNPRYQVTQFGKPVTLSCSQTLNHNVMYWYQQKSSQAPKLLFHYYDKDFNNEADTPDNFQSRRPNTSFCFLDIRSPGLGDTAMYLCATSTRQGNTGELFFGEGSRLTVL.

The rearrangement uses TRBV18 and TRBJ2-5; possibly TRBD1 for D (6 bases). The CDR3 is 13 amino acids. V was shortened by 6 bases and J by 2 bases, with 10 bases between the two germline ends. The germline V gene encodes CDR1 KGHSH and CDR2 LQKENI. This chain's CDR3 is CASSGTGQETQYF. CDR3 bases: TGTGCCAGCTCTGGAACAGGGCAAGAGACCCAGTACTTC.

In its sample, this clone was seen once. This chain joins TRBV15 and TRBJ1-1, with D hard to call. The ends were cut back, 0 bases at V and 0 bases at J, with 11 bases in the middle. The CDR3 has 16 residues. The V gene's germline CDR1 is LNHNV and CDR2 YYDKDF (reference sequence). Here the CDR3 reads CATSRDLRVVNTEAFF. The CDR3 DNA reads TGTGCCACCAGCAGAGATCTACGGGTCGTGAACACTGAAGCTTTCTTT.

The chain is built from TRBV6-4 and TRBJ1-1; D may be TRBD1 (5 bases). This CDR3 comprises 14 residues. Germline CDR1 is MRHNA and CDR2 is SNTAGT. V dropped 7 bases and J dropped 6 bases, with 18 bases sitting between them. The CDR3, as DNA: TGTGCCAGCATCCCCCCCGCAGGGTTGGCTGAAGCTTTCTTT. Its protein is CASIPPAGLAEAFF.

The V and J genes are TRBV29-1 and TRBJ1-1; a weak D match, TRBD1 (5 bases). Per the germline V gene, CDR1 is SQVTM and CDR2 is ANQGSEA. V was clipped by 5 bases and J by 1 base, with 11 bases between them. There are 13 residues in the CDR3. CDR3 amino acids: CSVSEGTNTEAFF. The DNA of the CDR3 is TGCAGCGTTTCGGAGGGGACGAACACTGAAGCTTTCTTT.

V and J are TRBV6-5 and TRBJ2-4; no clear D gene. The CDR3 contains 15 residues. V shed 7 bases and J shed 0 bases, with 13 bases lying between them. The V gene's germline CDR1 is MNHEY and CDR2 SVGAGI. Here the CDR3 DNA reads TGTGCCAGCACCGAAATCCCGATAGCCAAAAACATTCAGTACTTC. Translation: CASTEIPIAKNIQYF.

This clone appeared once. The V and J genes are TRBV29-1 and TRBJ1-6; 8 bases map to TRBD1. V gave up 8 bases and J gave up 8 bases; unmatched junction bases: 8. Germline-derived CDR1 and CDR2 are SQVTM and ANQGSEA. This CDR3 region has 13 residues. Here the CDR3 DNA reads TGCAGCACCAAAGACAGGGGTGATTCACCCCTCCACTTT. Protein sequence: CSTKDRGDSPLHF.

The chain couples TRBV7-9 to TRBJ2-5; D is possibly TRBD1 (5 bases). The CDR3 runs 14 residues. Deletions cut 5 bases from V and 0 bases from J, with 10 bases between. Germline loops: CDR1 SEHNR, CDR2 FQNEAQ (reference sequence). The DNA for the CDR3 is TGTGCCAGCAGCCCCGGCAGGGACCAAGAGACCCAGTACTTC. Translated: CASSPGRDQETQYF.

The gene calls are TRBV5-8 and TRBJ1-3; D unclear. The CDR3 extends over 15 amino acids. Germline V gives CDR1 SGHTS, CDR2 YDEGEE. Trimming left V 4 bases short and J 2 bases short, with 13 bases between. The chain's CDR3 is CASSRSGPPGNTIYF. The CDR3 DNA reads TGTGCCAGCAGCCGCTCCGGACCACCTGGAAACACCATATATTTT.

This clone was recorded a few times. The CDR3 nucleotides read TGTGCCAGCAGTTTACGGGCGAGGGACAGGGGGTACGAGCAGTACTTC. Its protein product is CASSLRARDRGYEQYF. This chain uses TRBV28 with TRBJ2-7, with 11 bases identical to TRBD1. The CDR3 runs to 16 residues. After removal of 2 bases from V and 4 bases from J, the junction contained 7 bases not matched to a gene. Germline lookup yields CDR1 MDHEN and CDR2 SYDVKM.

This clone was recorded once. This chain uses TRBV6-1 with TRBJ1-5; D unresolved. The CDR3 extends over 14 amino acids. V was shortened by 4 bases and J by 3 bases, with 10 bases between the two germline ends. Per germline, CDR1 MNHNS and CDR2 SASEGT. CDR3 in DNA: TGTGCCAGCAGTGTAGTAGGTTCCAATCAGCCCCAGCATTTT. This codes for CASSVVGSNQPQHF.